This TCR beta chain originates from a study of CD8+ T cells in alopecia areata. Study information: At a dose of 5 to 10 mg twice daily, oral tofacitinib was given to treated patients. Severity scores in treated patients reflected the percentage of scalp affected.

Treatment: oral pan-JAK inhibitor, 5-10 mg twice daily. Samples from alopecia areata patients were lesional scalp punch biopsies and peripheral blood. Study-level results: Given one nonresponder, whether baseline CD8+ expansion relates to response remains uncertain.

RNA was isolated and reverse transcribed to cDNA, the sequencing template. Profiling relied on immunoSEQ multiplex PCR, and the TCRdb table lists in-frame clones only, not all of them. The sample carries 130,000 or so clones, over 60% recorded once. For this clone: Its cognate antigen is unknown.

Germline values: CDR1 DFQATT, CDR2 SNEGSKA (reference sequence). Between the trimmed V and J ends, which lost 5 bases and 9 bases, there was a span of 10 bases. The CDR3 is 10 amino acids. The chain recombines TRBV20-1 with TRBJ1-2; D not resolved. Sample: CD4+ T cells sorted from blood, taken at week 4, from a patient treated with tofacitinib. This TCR was recovered from a human donor with alopecia areata. The DNA for the CDR3 is TGCAGTGCTGGTACCGAACGCTACACCTTC. It yields the protein CSAGTERYTF.